These 2 T cell receptor beta chains were all obtained from the same sample, sequenced in a study of blood T cell repertoires in COVID-19. Sequencing used immunoSEQ multiplex PCR; TCRdb keeps in-frame clones, though not all of them. The sample has about 170,000 clones, less than 85% seen once; the top ten hold 7%. Sequenced input: peripheral blood. The receptors originated from a woman aged 40 to 50 with COVID-19, enrolled during active disease.

The CDR3 spells CATSEKGGRGDEQYF. As DNA, the CDR3 is TGTGCCACCAGTGAGAAAGGGGGCAGGGGTGACGAGCAGTACTTC. This chain connects TRBV24-1 to TRBJ2-7; 7 bases are shared with TRBD1. This CDR3 region has 15 residues. CDR1 KGHDR and CDR2 SFDVKD come from the germline V gene. The V segment lost 4 bases and the J segment 5 bases; nucleotides outside the gene matches: 10.

The chain is built from TRBV11-3 and TRBJ2-1; D might be TRBD1 (7 bases). V was shortened by 3 bases and J by 5 bases, with 14 bases between the two germline ends. CDR3 length: 15 amino acids. The germline gives CDR1 SGHNT, CDR2 YENEEA. The CDR3 loop reads CASSFRRGPNNEQFF. CDR3 in DNA: TGTGCCAGCAGCTTTAGGAGGGGGCCTAACAATGAGCAGTTCTTC.